This T cell receptor beta chain was retrieved from a study of patients and donors after allogeneic stem cell transplantation. CDR3 length equals 15 residues. The V and J ends lost 5 bases and 0 bases respectively, with 13 bases between them. Each CDR3 protein gets one entry after TCRdb re-called the RT-PCR reads with MiXCR. This table has about a million distinct CDR3 sequences, 18% appearing once. Sequencing was done on a sample of blood, either unsorted or a sorted T cell fraction (not recorded which). This clonotype originated in a human donor who was either an allogeneic HSCT recipient or a stem cell or donor lymphocyte infusion donor (not recorded which). It is not recorded whose cells these are; they may come from a transplant donor. The chain carries TRBV12-3 or TRBV12-4 and TRBJ1-1; the D is unclear. In nucleotides, the CDR3 is TGTGCCAGCAGTCCCCGCCCGCGGATGAACACTGAAGCTTTCTTT. This codes for CASSPRPRMNTEAFF.